The sequence of this T cell receptor (beta chain) was determined in a study of blood T cell repertoires in COVID-19. About the research overall: T cells, B-cell-depleted T cells, or PBMCs supplied cDNA or gDNA.

CDR3 length equals 14 residues. J was trimmed by 10 bases and V by 2 bases; bases with no gene match: 7. CDR1 is GTSNPN and CDR2 is SVGIG in the germline V gene (reference sequence). TCRdb's copy holds only in-frame clones and misses some; the assay was immunoSEQ multiplex PCR. The data show approximately 170,000 clones, roughly 88% seen once. This clone was seen a single time. Individuals drawn from 24 US areas were about 18 to 95 years old. Recovery among Cohort 3 donors was established by two negative PCRs, clearance, or symptom resolution. The sequenced sample consisted of PBMCs or T cells enriched from blood (not recorded which). The clonotype originates from a woman aged 18-29 years who had recovered from COVID-19. The genes are TRBV30 and TRBJ1-6, with 8 bases that match TRBD1. The CDR3 is CAWSPGQGISPLHF. In DNA, the CDR3 is TGTGCCTGGAGTCCCGGACAGGGTATATCACCCCTCCACTTT.